The present entry profiles one T cell receptor beta chain with its context. Its antigen is currently not known. No clone much larger than this one lies a single base away; base qualities are absent. This sample is drawn from a study of T cell changes during pregnancy in multiple sclerosis (dated by TCRdb to the late 2010s). With regard to the full study: Changes in the T cell repertoire over the course of pregnancy were examined in this study in women with multiple sclerosis.

The library was produced with the immunoSEQ multiplex PCR assay. In TCRdb, the immuneACCESS table is reduced to in-frame sequences with V and J assigned. These tables do not hold every clone; where another copy was compared, an unresolved V gene accounts for under half, and the others remain unexplained. This sample holds roughly 110,000 clones; 75% to 95% were observed only once. The ten largest make up about 1.5% of the sample. Sequencing was performed on peripheral blood, taken before pregnancy. The source is a female donor with multiple sclerosis, enrolled in a pregnancy study.

CDR3 loop: CASSLGAGGTYEQYF. The sequenced DNA is TGTGCCAGCAGCCTCGGGGCAGGGGGCACCTACGAGCAGTACTTC. In this chain, TRBV13 is recombined with TRBJ2-7, and 8 bases in between align with TRBD1. Trimming leaves V shorter by 5 bases and J shorter by 2 bases, with the junction holding 8 bases beyond the gene matches. From the germline V gene (reference sequence), CDR1 is PRHDT and CDR2 is FYEKMQ. The CDR3 measures 15 amino acids from cysteine to phenylalanine. Just CDR3 DNA is preserved here, 45 bases in frame from base 1.